This T cell receptor beta chain originates from a study of blood T cell repertoires in COVID-19. Study-level background: Collection of acute and convalescent COVID-19 samples took place in the United States, Italy and Spain. The cDNA or gDNA used as material had been derived from T cells, B-cell-depleted T cells, or PBMCs.

V dropped 4 bases and J dropped 5; count of bases not matched to a gene: 8. The CDR3 has 15 amino acids. CDR1 and CDR2 from the germline V gene are KGHSH and LQKENI. Under the authors' procedure: Reference gene primer amplification gave estimated nucleated cell counts. Using immunoSEQ multiplex PCR, the repertoire was profiled, and TCRdb retains in-frame clones only, with some absent. Clone size and the V and J calls come from that table; the DNA yielded D and trimming. The sample includes 120,000 or so clones, roughly nine tenths seen only once; the top ten take about 29%. The J gene is TRBJ1-5, the V gene TRBV18, with 7 bases fitting TRBD1. Material: peripheral blood. The sequence derives from an older man with active or convalescent COVID-19. The CDR3 is CASSLGDSLYQPQHF. As DNA, the CDR3 is TGTGCCAGCTCACTAGGGGACAGCCTGTATCAGCCCCAGCATTTT.